A selection of T cell receptor beta chains follows, all from one sample in a study of Graves' ophthalmopathy and Graves' hyperthyroidism. TCRdb redid the calling of the multiplex PCR reads with MiXCR, one entry per CDR3 protein. The sample gives roughly 400,000 distinct CDR3 sequences, 15% to 19% of which show up once; about 7.3% is in the top ten. Sequencing input: peripheral blood. The source is a young woman with stable Graves' hyperthyroidism. Both conserved end residues are part of each CDR3. A D gene is named only where the DNA matches it firmly. Some rows have no size entry. The others give once, few or many, or a class for an expanded clone.

DNA | CDR3 | size | J | V | D
TGCAGTGCTAGAACCGGGTCGTCCTACGAGCAGTACTTC | CSARTGSSYEQYF | few | TRBJ2-7 | TRBV20-1 | .
TGTGCCACCAGCGGACTAGCGGGGTTATACGAGCAGTACTTC | CATSGLAGLYEQYF | . | TRBJ2-7 | TRBV15 | TRBD2
TGTGCCAGCTCACCACCTATGAGGGCGAACGGAAACACCATATATTTT | CASSPPMRANGNTIYF | . | TRBJ1-3 | TRBV18 | .
TGCAGTGCTAGAGATGGGGGGACAGGGGTAGAGACCCAGTACTTC | CSARDGGTGVETQYF | many | TRBJ2-5 | TRBV20-1 | TRBD1
TGCGCCAGCAGTCGGGATACTGGTTTTGGTGAGCAGTACTTC | CASSRDTGFGEQYF | many | TRBJ2-7 | TRBV4-1 | .
TGTGCCAGCAGTTACGGAACAGGGGGCGCCGAGACCCAGTACTTC | CASSYGTGGAETQYF | many | TRBJ2-5 | TRBV6-5 | TRBD1
TGTGCCAGCAAAGGGTACCCTGGGGCCAACGTCCTGACTTTC | CASKGYPGANVLTF | many | TRBJ2-6 | TRBV27 | .
TGTGCTAGTGGTTGGGACAGGGAAGCAGATACGCAGTATTTT | CASGWDREADTQYF | . | TRBJ2-3 | TRBV12-5 | TRBD1
TGTGCCAGCAGTTTAGAGGGGTGGGGCTCCTACGAGCAGTACTTC | CASSLEGWGSYEQYF | . | TRBJ2-7 | TRBV28 | .
TGTGCCAGTAGTATTTTAGTTAGTAGGACAGACTCCTACGAGCAGTACTTC | CASSILVSRTDSYEQYF | many | TRBJ2-7 | TRBV19 | .
TGTGCCAGCAGCTCCGTTGAGGCTAGCAATCAGCCCCAGCATTTT | CASSSVEASNQPQHF | many | TRBJ1-5 | TRBV7-9 | .
TGTGCCAGTAGTACGTCGTCAAACGCTAACTATGGCTACACCTTC | CASSTSSNANYGYTF | many | TRBJ1-2 | TRBV19 | .
TGCAGTGCAAAAGGACAGGGGTTTCGGACTGAAGCTTTCTTT | CSAKGQGFRTEAFF | many | TRBJ1-1 | TRBV20-1 | TRBD1
TGTGCCAGCAGCCGCCGGTCGGACCAAGAGACCCAGTACTTC | CASSRRSDQETQYF | many | TRBJ2-5 | TRBV6-1 | .
TGTGCCAGCAGCTTGGGACCCAACGATGAAGCTTTCTTT | CASSLGPNDEAFF | many | TRBJ1-1 | TRBV5-6 | .
TGTGCCAGCAGTTTCACTCAAGAAGCTTTCTTT | CASSFTQEAFF | many | TRBJ1-1 | TRBV12-3/TRBV12-4 | .
TGTGCCACCAGGGTGATGCAAAGGAACACTGAAGCTTTCTTT | CATRVMQRNTEAFF | many | TRBJ1-1 | TRBV15 | .
TGCGCCAGCAGCTTGGAGGGCCCCATTTATGGCTACACCTTC | CASSLEGPIYGYTF | many | TRBJ1-2 | TRBV5-1 | .
TGTGCCAGCAGTTACGCGGGACAGCAATATGGCTACACCTTC | CASSYAGQQYGYTF | many | TRBJ1-2 | TRBV6-2/TRBV6-3 | TRBD1
TGTGCCAGCAGCGCGGACAGATCTGGAGGCACTGAAGCTTTCTTT | CASSADRSGGTEAFF | many | TRBJ1-1 | TRBV12-3/TRBV12-4 | .
TGTGCCAGCAGTGAGGTGGGGTCGTCCGCGCGCTACACCTTC | CASSEVGSSARYTF | many | TRBJ1-2 | TRBV12-3/TRBV12-4 | .
TGTGCCAGCAGGGGGGGCCTAGGGACCGGGGAGCTGTTTTTT | CASRGGLGTGELFF | . | TRBJ2-2 | TRBV9 | .
TGTGCCAGCAGTGCTACGGACAGGCGGGTCCCTTATGGCTACACCTTC | CASSATDRRVPYGYTF | many | TRBJ1-2 | TRBV2 | TRBD1
TGTGCCAGCTCACCTTGGACAGGGGTGAACACTGAAGCTTTCTTT | CASSPWTGVNTEAFF | many | TRBJ1-1 | TRBV18 | TRBD1
TGTGCCAGCAGTTTACCGGGGTGGCGATACACCTTC | CASSLPGWRYTF | many | TRBJ1-2 | TRBV12-3/TRBV12-4 | .
TGTGCCAGCAGCTTAGCCGGGGGGCGGACCTACGAGCAGTACTTC | CASSLAGGRTYEQYF | many | TRBJ2-7 | TRBV7-9 | .
TGTGCCAGCTCACCACCCAGGGATTATGGCTACACCTTC | CASSPPRDYGYTF | few | TRBJ1-2 | TRBV18 | .
TGTGCCAGCAGTCCAGGACTAGTTTCCTACGAGCAGTACTTC | CASSPGLVSYEQYF | many | TRBJ2-7 | TRBV6-5 | TRBD2
TGTGCCAGCAGTTACCGGGCGGGGGAGACCCAGTACTTC | CASSYRAGETQYF | many | TRBJ2-5 | TRBV6-2/TRBV6-3 | .
TGTGCCACCGAGGAAGGCGACTCTGGGGCCAACGTCCTGACTTTC | CATEEGDSGANVLTF | . | TRBJ2-6 | TRBV10-3 | .
TGTGCCAGCACCCCGGACAGGGGAAATGAAAAACTGTTTTTT | CASTPDRGNEKLFF | few | TRBJ1-4 | TRBV6-1 | TRBD1
TGTGCCAGTAGTATAGATCCCTCCAGCAGGGCTGAAGCTTTCTTT | CASSIDPSSRAEAFF | many | TRBJ1-1 | TRBV19 | .
TGTGCCAGTAGTATAGGAGGCGGGCCTGGCTACACCTTC | CASSIGGGPGYTF | many | TRBJ1-2 | TRBV19 | .
TGCGCCAGCAGCCCCGGCGGGGACGCCAAAAACATTCAGTACTTC | CASSPGGDAKNIQYF | many | TRBJ2-4 | TRBV5-1 | .
TGTGCCAGCAGCCGGACAGGGGGCAGATATGGCTACACCTTC | CASSRTGGRYGYTF | many | TRBJ1-2 | TRBV6-5 | TRBD1
TGTGCCAGCAGCTTAGGCAGGACCGGCTGGGGCTACACCTTC | CASSLGRTGWGYTF | many | TRBJ1-2 | TRBV7-2 | .
TGTGCCAGTAGTATAGGGACAACGAGCAATCAGCCCCAGCATTTT | CASSIGTTSNQPQHF | . | TRBJ1-5 | TRBV19 | .
TGTGCCAGCAGTTCCTCGCAGGGGTTAAGGACTGAAGCTTTCTTT | CASSSSQGLRTEAFF | many | TRBJ1-1 | TRBV7-2 | .
TGTGCCAGCAGCTCCAGCGGGGGGGCGGGTAACGAGCAGTACTTC | CASSSSGGAGNEQYF | many | TRBJ2-7 | TRBV7-2 | TRBD2
TGTGCCAGCTCACCTAGATCAGGGGCGACTAACTATGGCTACACCTTC | CASSPRSGATNYGYTF | . | TRBJ1-2 | TRBV18 | .